This TCR beta chain was observed in a study of blood T cell repertoires in COVID-19. Study-level background: COVID-19 samples, acute and convalescent, were from the United States, Italy and Spain. Sources were T cells, B-cell-depleted T cells, or PBMCs; the material itself was cDNA or gDNA.

Authors' data handling: Amplification with reference gene primers provided the estimates of nucleated cell counts. The data were produced by immunoSEQ multiplex PCR, yet TCRdb's version contains in-frame clones alone and is incomplete. The V and J calls and clone size come from that table; D and trimming were worked out from the DNA. The sample shows around 13,000 clones, approximately 83% of them seen only once. This CDR3 is built from 14 residues. Trimming pared 0 bases from V and 4 bases from J, leaving 6 bases between. CDR1 is LGHDT, CDR2 YNNKEL, per germline (reference sequence). V gene TRBV3-1 (or the pseudogene TRBV3-2) combines with J gene TRBJ2-2; D gene unclear. The material sequenced was peripheral blood. The clonotype originates from a middle-aged man with active or convalescent COVID-19. The chain's CDR3 is CASSQDAGTGELFF. CDR3 nucleotide sequence: TGTGCCAGCAGCCAAGACGCCGGCACCGGGGAGCTGTTTTTT.